These T cell receptor beta chains were read from a single sample in a study of identical twins. TCRdb reprocessed the 5' RACE reads via MiXCR and lists one record per CDR3 protein. The table includes nearly 900,000 distinct CDR3 sequences, 9% to 15% detected once. A further study also used this sample, focusing on yellow fever vaccine responses in identical twins.

Sequencing used PBMCs. These receptors were obtained from a woman aged 18-29 years in good health. CDR3s include the opening cysteine and the closing phenylalanine or tryptophan. The D gene is left open where the match is weak.

d_call	v_call	j_call	cdr3_aa
TRBD1	TRBV5-1	TRBJ1-1	CASRGQEMNTEAFF
-	TRBV7-8	TRBJ1-4	CASSPTRQVPNEKLFF
TRBD2	TRBV20-1	TRBJ2-3	CSVTPGGSKTDTQYF
-	TRBV3-1	TRBJ1-1	CASTQVWGGLNTEAFF
-	TRBV14	TRBJ2-1	CASSQAWGGPGEQFF
TRBD1	TRBV11-1	TRBJ2-1	CASSLGPSDRGLPKSFNEQFF
-	TRBV6-2/TRBV6-3	TRBJ1-2	CASSKGHGGNYGYTF
-	TRBV5-1	TRBJ1-2	CASSLEGPPNYGYTF
-	TRBV11-2	TRBJ1-1	CASTKTVNTEAFF
-	TRBV12-3/TRBV12-4	TRBJ2-1	CASSFRWTVEFYNEQFF
TRBD1	TRBV12-3/TRBV12-4	TRBJ2-7	CASSRGQGLYEQYF
TRBD2	TRBV7-9	TRBJ2-7	CASSYGLADFYEQYF
-	TRBV7-9	TRBJ1-2	CASSNPRLGAGNYGYTF
-	TRBV20-1	TRBJ2-1	CSARGAVFYNEQFF
-	TRBV6-2/TRBV6-3	TRBJ2-7	CASSYSSRREQYF
TRBD2	TRBV27	TRBJ2-1	CASSPHPGTSGISPYNEQFF
-	TRBV5-1	TRBJ2-2	CASSMGGQTGELFF
TRBD1	TRBV27	TRBJ2-2	CASSLTTGDMTGELFF
TRBD2	TRBV20-1	TRBJ2-3	CSAKEAGGVDTQYF
-	TRBV12-3/TRBV12-4	TRBJ1-1	CASSPGRENTEAFF
-	TRBV2	TRBJ1-1	CASSEGGLGEAFF
-	TRBV12-3/TRBV12-4	TRBJ2-3	CASRGDTQYF
-	TRBV12-3/TRBV12-4	TRBJ2-3	CASQLRGGRTDTQYF
TRBD2	TRBV5-1	TRBJ2-5	CASSLGGLAGEETQYF
-	TRBV24-1	TRBJ1-5	CATSDTRGGNSNQPQHF
-	TRBV5-6	TRBJ2-1	CASSGTSTPYNEQFF
-	TRBV20-1	TRBJ2-5	CSARDFSSGGETQYF
-	TRBV9	TRBJ1-1	CASSPGVMRTEAFF
-	TRBV6-2/TRBV6-3	TRBJ2-3	CASTQEQPLSTDTQYF
-	TRBV29-1	TRBJ2-1	CSVVVHSNEQFF
TRBD2	TRBV24-1	TRBJ2-3	CATSDKSGIWTDTQYF
-	TRBV12-3/TRBV12-4	TRBJ2-1	CASNPGRGLKYNEQFF
-	TRBV7-9	TRBJ2-7	CASSPSYIIGGLNEQYF
TRBD2	TRBV7-3	TRBJ2-3	CASSLRASGDTQYF
-	TRBV29-1	TRBJ2-7	CSVEEAGKSYEQYF
-	TRBV20-1	TRBJ1-2	CSARGATDGYTF
TRBD1	TRBV20-1	TRBJ1-2	CSRRTGGRYGYTF
TRBD2	TRBV5-1	TRBJ2-2	CASSFTSGRSRYTGELFF
-	TRBV15	TRBJ1-1	CATSDQGLGEAFF
TRBD2	TRBV3-1	TRBJ2-5	CASSQDRSSGSAETQYF
TRBD1	TRBV12-3/TRBV12-4	TRBJ1-2	CASSAGQGVNYGYTF